This T cell receptor (beta chain) is from a study of T cells in Graves' hyperthyroidism and ophthalmopathy. The CDR3 is made up of 16 amino acids. The germline V gene has CDR1 LGHNA and CDR2 YNFKEQ. The V and J ends lost 0 bases and 2 bases respectively, with 11 bases between them. Each ophthalmopathy patient scored at least 3 on the Clinical Activity Score and at least 4 on NOSPECS grade, with duration under 3 months. This clonotype came up many times. Amplified TCR beta CDR3 regions came from RNA transcripts. A set of HTBI primers served as the primers for a first-round RT-PCR of the TCR CDR3. TCRdb itself ran the multiplex PCR reads through MiXCR, one entry per CDR3 protein. The data show around 520,000 distinct CDR3 sequences, 24% seen once.

Specimen: blood. This TCR was recovered from a woman in her twenties or thirties with Graves' ophthalmopathy. This sequence joins TRBV4-2 and TRBJ1-3; D is undetermined. DNA for the CDR3: TGTGCCAGCAGCCAAGATTTACCCATGGCTGGAAACACCATATATTTT. It translates to CASSQDLPMAGNTIYF.